The text below deals with one T cell receptor (beta chain). This entry belongs to a study of regulatory T cells in long-lasting Graves disease. According to the study, TCR beta libraries were built with iRepertoire HTBI primers and CDR3-region Arm-PCR. Each CDR3 protein gets one entry after TCRdb re-called the multiplex PCR reads with MiXCR. The sample has about half a million distinct CDR3 sequences; approximately 22% are singletons. The CDR3 has 16 amino acids. Looked up from germline, CDR1 is MDHEN and CDR2 is SYDVKM. V shed 6 bases and J 5 bases; nucleotides not matched to a gene: 14. Time point reported: persistent/refractory GD, antithyroid drugs over 5 years with positive TRAb. RNA from PBMCs was the source of the TCR library.

Sequencing used peripheral blood mononuclear cells (PBMCs), obtained when the disease was refractory, from a patient treated with antithyroid drugs. The clonotype comes from a female donor with Graves disease. The V and J genes are TRBV28 and TRBJ2-7; TRBD2 aligns across 9 bases. The CDR3 DNA follows: TGTGCCAGCAGGGGGGCTCGCGGGAGGGCCGGTGACGAGCAGTACTTC. Translation: CASRGARGRAGDEQYF. The full variable domain, with the rest looked up from reference TRBV28 and TRBJ2-7, is DVKVTQSSRYLVKRTGEKVFLECVQDMDHENMFWYRQDPGLGLRLIYFSYDVKMKEKGDIPEGYSVSREKKERFSLILESASTNQTSMYLCASRGARGRAGDEQYFGPGTRLTVT.